A selection of T cell receptor beta chains follows, all from one sample in a study of blood T cell repertoires in COVID-19. Assay: immunoSEQ multiplex PCR; the TCRdb copy retains only in-frame clones and omits some. The table includes under 200,000 clones, approximately 90% detected once. Input material: peripheral blood. The receptors here all came from a man over 45 who had recovered from COVID-19. Each CDR3 is given with its conserved first and last residue. The D gene is left open where the match is weak. A clone size is listed for some rows: how often the clone was seen (once, few, many), or a class if it is expanded.

abundance	v_gene	j_gene	d_gene	len	CDR3nt	CDR3aa
-	TRBV5-1	TRBJ2-2	-	15	TGCGCCACCAATGACGGAGGACTGAACACCGGGGAGCTGTTTTTT	CATNDGGLNTGELFF
once	TRBV5-1	TRBJ2-3	TRBD2	15	TGCGCCAGCATCTCAAGGGCGGGAGGGACAGATACGCAGTATTTT	CASISRAGGTDTQYF
-	TRBV7-6	TRBJ2-5	TRBD1	15	TGTGCCAGCAGCCCTCGACAGGGGCCCCAAGAGACCCAGTACTTC	CASSPRQGPQETQYF
-	TRBV27	TRBJ2-7	TRBD2	17	TGTGCCAGCAGTTCCTGGACTAGCGGGAGGGCCATGAACGAGCAGTACTTC	CASSSWTSGRAMNEQYF
-	TRBV3-1/TRBV3-2	TRBJ2-5	-	18	TGTGCCAGCAGCCAAGAGGTTAAGACAGGCGATACGGGAGAGACCCAGTACTTC	CASSQEVKTGDTGETQYF
-	TRBV27	TRBJ2-7	TRBD2	13	TGTGCCAGCAGGCCGGGGGACTACTACGAGCAGTACTTC	CASRPGDYYEQYF
-	TRBV27	TRBJ2-7	TRBD1	15	TGTGCCAGCAGTTTAACCACCGACAGGGGTTACGAGCAGTACTTC	CASSLTTDRGYEQYF
-	TRBV7-3	TRBJ2-7	TRBD1	12	TGTGCCAGCAGCCGGACAGGGGGTGAGCAGTACTTC	CASSRTGGEQYF
-	TRBV7-2	TRBJ2-7	TRBD1	16	TGTGCCAGCAGCCTTGGGACAGGCTTTAGCTCCTACGAGCAGTACTTC	CASSLGTGFSSYEQYF
-	TRBV25-1	TRBJ2-3	TRBD2	14	TGTGCCAGCAGTGACCTAGCGGGAGAAGATACGCAGTATTTT	CASSDLAGEDTQYF
-	TRBV7-9	TRBJ2-6	-	15	TGTGCCAGCAGCCCCAGCGCTCCTGGGGCCAACGTCCTGACTTTC	CASSPSAPGANVLTF
-	TRBV29-1	TRBJ2-3	-	13	TGCAGCGTTGAACGAGGCGGAACAGATACGCAGTATTTT	CSVERGGTDTQYF
-	TRBV30	TRBJ1-1	TRBD1	14	TGTGCCTGGAAGGGCAGGGGGCGAGACACTGAAGCTTTCTTT	CAWKGRGRDTEAFF
-	TRBV7-2	TRBJ2-7	-	15	TGTGCCAGCAGCTTAGACAGGACGTCTTCCTACGAGCAGTACTTC	CASSLDRTSSYEQYF
-	TRBV14	TRBJ2-3	-	15	TGTGCCAGCAGCCGCGACTCATTTAGCACAGATACGCAGTATTTT	CASSRDSFSTDTQYF
-	TRBV5-4	TRBJ2-5	TRBD2	15	TGTGCCAGCAGCTATGTAGCGGGAGGACAAGAGACCCAGTACTTC	CASSYVAGGQETQYF
few	TRBV7-2	TRBJ1-5	-	15	TGTGCCAGCAGTCGACAGAGCGCGGGCAATCAGCCCCAGCATTTT	CASSRQSAGNQPQHF
-	TRBV5-5	TRBJ2-2	-	15	TGTGCCAGCAGCTCGACGGACAGTAACACCGGGGAGCTGTTTTTT	CASSSTDSNTGELFF
-	TRBV7-6	TRBJ2-3	-	15	TGTGCCAGCAGCCCAGTCGGGGCGCGGGGAAATACGCAGTATTTT	CASSPVGARGNTQYF
once	TRBV30	TRBJ2-4	TRBD2	14	TGTGCCTGGAGCCGCTCTAGCGGGGGAAACATTCAGTACTTC	CAWSRSSGGNIQYF
-	TRBV4-1	TRBJ2-1	-	12	TGCGCCAGCAGCCAACAGTACAATGAGCAGTTCTTC	CASSQQYNEQFF
-	TRBV7-3	TRBJ2-2	TRBD1	15	TGTGCCAGCAGCTTAAGGGGGACAGTCACCGGGGAGCTGTTTTTT	CASSLRGTVTGELFF
-	TRBV11-1	TRBJ2-7	TRBD1	15	TGTGCCAGCAGCACCACCGGGACAGGGATTTACGAGCAGTACTTC	CASSTTGTGIYEQYF
few	TRBV10-3	TRBJ2-4	TRBD1	12	TGTGCCTCCCCGGGACAGAAAAACATTCAGTACTTC	CASPGQKNIQYF
-	TRBV4-3	TRBJ2-1	-	14	TGCGCCAGCAGTCAAGAGGGTACCAGGAATGAGCAGTTCTTC	CASSQEGTRNEQFF
-	TRBV7-2	TRBJ2-1	TRBD1	15	TGTGCCAGCAGCGTACCCGGGACAGGGGGCAATGAGCAGTTCTTC	CASSVPGTGGNEQFF
-	TRBV6-2/TRBV6-3	TRBJ2-7	-	12	TGTGCCAGCAGTTACCCGTACTACGAGCAGTACTTC	CASSYPYYEQYF
-	TRBV28	TRBJ1-5	-	13	TGTGCCAGCAGTTTATACGGGGGTCAGCCCCAGCATTTT	CASSLYGGQPQHF
-	TRBV9	TRBJ2-1	TRBD1	16	TGTGCCAGCAGCTATCGCCTGGCAGGGGGCCTCAATGAGCAGTTCTTC	CASSYRLAGGLNEQFF
-	TRBV28	TRBJ2-7	-	11	TGTGCCAGTGGAGACCCGTACGAGCAGTACTTC	CASGDPYEQYF
-	TRBV7-9	TRBJ1-1	-	14	TGTGCCAGCAGCTTAGGCCCGGGGGTCACTGAAGCTTTCTTT	CASSLGPGVTEAFF
-	TRBV7-9	TRBJ1-2	-	15	TGTGCCAGCAGCTCCCTCAGCGGGGGGCCCTATGGCTACACCTTC	CASSSLSGGPYGYTF
-	TRBV7-6	TRBJ2-7	-	13	TGTGCCAGCAGCACGACAGAGTCCTACGAGCAGTACTTC	CASSTTESYEQYF
-	TRBV12-3/TRBV12-4	TRBJ1-2	TRBD1	12	TGTGCCAGCAGGACAGGGAAATATGGCTACACCTTC	CASRTGKYGYTF
-	TRBV19	TRBJ1-5	-	15	TGTGCCAGTAACACAGGTTTACGGAGCAATCAGCCCCAGCATTTT	CASNTGLRSNQPQHF
-	TRBV25-1	TRBJ2-5	TRBD2	15	TGTGCCAGCAGTGACTCCGGGACTAGGACAGAGACCCAGTACTTC	CASSDSGTRTETQYF
-	TRBV9	TRBJ2-3	-	13	TGTGCCAGCAGCGTCCGACAGACAGATACGCAGTATTTT	CASSVRQTDTQYF
-	TRBV6-5	TRBJ1-2	TRBD1	14	TGTGCCAGCAGCTCACAGGGGGGAAGCGATGGCTACACCTTC	CASSSQGGSDGYTF
-	TRBV9	TRBJ1-1	TRBD1	15	TGTGCCAGCAGCACTACCGACAGGGTCTACACTGAAGCTTTCTTT	CASSTTDRVYTEAFF
-	TRBV6-1	TRBJ1-1	-	13	TGTGCCAGCAGTGAGGCCATGAACACTGAAGCTTTCTTT	CASSEAMNTEAFF
-	TRBV9	TRBJ2-3	TRBD1	14	TGTGCCAGCAGCTCCCGACAGGGAGTAGATACGCAGTATTTT	CASSSRQGVDTQYF
-	TRBV13	TRBJ2-3	TRBD2	16	TGTGCCAGCAGCTTACTAGCGGGAGGGCTTACAGATACGCAGTATTTT	CASSLLAGGLTDTQYF
-	TRBV10-2	TRBJ2-1	-	15	TGCGCCAGCTTAATTGAGACAGGCTCCTTTGGGGAGCAGTTCTTC	CASLIETGSFGEQFF
-	TRBV2	TRBJ2-7	-	13	TGTGCCAGCAGTGTGAATGGGGGGAGAGAGCAGTACTTC	CASSVNGGREQYF
-	TRBV7-2	TRBJ2-1	TRBD2	18	TGTGCCAGCAGCTCTCCGGGACTAGCGGCCAGCTCCTACAATGAGCAGTTCTTC	CASSSPGLAASSYNEQFF
-	TRBV11-2	TRBJ2-1	TRBD1	16	TGTGCCAGCAGCTTAAAAGACAGGGGTGGGTACAATGAGCAGTTCTTC	CASSLKDRGGYNEQFF